The T cell receptor beta chain under discussion was sequenced for a study of regulatory T cells in long-lasting Graves disease. Arm-PCR of CDR3 regions and iRepertoire HTBI primers were the basis on which TCR beta libraries were built. MiXCR, applied by TCRdb to the multiplex PCR reads, yields one record per CDR3 protein. The sample carries 450,000 to 500,000 distinct CDR3 sequences, roughly 17% recorded once. The sample holds many counts of this clonotype. Time point defined: newly diagnosed GD, antithyroid drugs for less than 3 months. The authors made the TCR library using RNA they extracted from PBMCs. These same data were also listed under a study on T cells in Graves' hyperthyroidism and ophthalmopathy. That investigation notes: First-round RT-PCR targeting the TCR CDR3 was performed with the HTBI primer set.

Sequencing used peripheral blood mononuclear cells (PBMCs), obtained at new diagnosis, from a patient treated with antithyroid drugs. This sequence was found in a man aged 35 to 55 with Graves disease.

CDR3 in DNA: TGTGCCAGCAGCTTAGATAGAGAATACAATGAGCAGTTCTTC. This codes for CASSLDREYNEQFF. The V and J genes are TRBV7-9 and TRBJ2-1; D is undetermined. Looked up from germline, CDR1 is SEHNR and CDR2 is FQNEAQ (reference sequence). Trimming left V 1 base short and J 4 bases short, with 8 bases between. This CDR3 spans 14 amino acids.